This T cell receptor beta chain was retrieved from a study of human T cells and chemical hapten exposure. On the study more broadly: The sensitizer, 2% DPC, was used on around 2 cm by around 2 cm of upper inner arm skin. Minor volume differences among pooled libraries chiefly drove per-sample TCR yield variation. Whole-study findings and limits: Every donor had alopecia, and their immune response may therefore differ from healthy people's.

This clonotype has at least ten counts. No antigen is known for it. The CDR3 runs to 15 residues. The ends were cut back, 1 base at V and 3 bases at J, with 11 bases in the middle. Sample time point: patch test 2, 6 weeks after DPC sensitization. Treatment of the sample: therapeutic diphenylcyclopropenone sensitization with weekly scalp DPC. Individual cDNA molecules in this library carried unique molecular identifiers. TCRdb re-derived calls from the RACE reads in MiXCR, one entry per CDR3 protein. The table shows about 110,000 distinct CDR3 sequences, with 9.2% occurring only once. This chain uses TRBV12-3 or TRBV12-4 with TRBJ2-3; weak D call: TRBD1 (6 bases). This sample comprised whole blood, obtained in connection with sensitization to the hapten diphenylcyclopropenone (DPC). The TCR comes from a woman aged 40 to 50 with alopecia areata. Some clones in this sample may be carry-over from other donors' samples. In DNA, the CDR3 is TGTGCCAGCAGTTTAGGGGGGCTCTCTACAGATACGCAGTATTTT. Its protein product is CASSLGGLSTDTQYF.